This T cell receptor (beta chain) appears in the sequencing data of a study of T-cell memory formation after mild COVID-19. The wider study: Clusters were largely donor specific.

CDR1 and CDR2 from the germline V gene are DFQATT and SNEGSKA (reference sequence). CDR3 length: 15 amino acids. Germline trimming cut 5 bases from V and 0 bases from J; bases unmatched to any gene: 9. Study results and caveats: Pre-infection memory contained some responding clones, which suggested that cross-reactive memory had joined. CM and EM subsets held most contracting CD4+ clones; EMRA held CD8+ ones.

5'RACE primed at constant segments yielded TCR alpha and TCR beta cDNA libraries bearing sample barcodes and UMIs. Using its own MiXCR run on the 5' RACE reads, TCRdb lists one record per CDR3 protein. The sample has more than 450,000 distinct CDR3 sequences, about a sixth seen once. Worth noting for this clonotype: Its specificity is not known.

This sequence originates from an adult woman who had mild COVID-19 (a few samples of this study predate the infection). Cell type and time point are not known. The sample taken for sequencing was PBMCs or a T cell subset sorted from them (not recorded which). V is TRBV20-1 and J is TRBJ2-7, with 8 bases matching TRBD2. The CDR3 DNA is TGCAGTGCTCCTCTACCGGGGGGGAGCTCCTACGAGCAGTACTTC. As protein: CSAPLPGGSSYEQYF.